This TCR beta chain was identified in a study of T-cell memory formation after mild COVID-19. Overall study context: Across donors, TCR clusters were largely donor specific. Study-wide results and limits: A subset of responding clones appeared in pre-infection memory, suggesting cross-reactive memory joined. The main location of contracting CD4+ clones was CM and EM, and that of contracting CD8+ clones was EMRA.

Comment on this clonotype: What it binds is not known.

It was 5'RACE with constant-segment primers that produced the TCR alpha and TCR beta cDNA libraries, which carried sample barcodes and UMIs. MiXCR was run by TCRdb on the 5' RACE reads, yielding one entry per CDR3 protein. The table includes some 290,000 distinct CDR3 sequences, around 16% detected once. This CDR3 has 20 residues. V dropped 7 bases and J dropped 0; count of bases not matched to a gene: 13. Germline CDR1 is WNHNN and CDR2 is SYGVQD (reference sequence). The sequenced sample was PBMCs or a T cell subset sorted from them (not recorded which). V usage is TRBV10-1 and J usage is TRBJ2-6; 12 positions agree with TRBD1. The TCR comes from a man between 18 and 29 years old who had mild COVID-19 (a few samples of this study predate the infection). Cell type and time point are not known. This chain's CDR3 is CASTPPGQGAIPSGANVLTF. The DNA for the CDR3 is TGCGCCAGCACCCCCCCGGGACAGGGGGCGATACCCTCTGGGGCCAACGTCCTGACTTTC.